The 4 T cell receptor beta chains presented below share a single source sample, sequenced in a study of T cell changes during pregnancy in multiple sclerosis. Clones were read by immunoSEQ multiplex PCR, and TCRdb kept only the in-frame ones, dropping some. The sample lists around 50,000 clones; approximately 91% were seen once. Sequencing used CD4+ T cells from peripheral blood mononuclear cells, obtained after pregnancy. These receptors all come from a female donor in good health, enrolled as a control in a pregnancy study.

The CDR3 DNA reads as TGCAGCGTTCGGACAGGGTATGGCTACACCTTC. It codes for CSVRTGYGYTF. This chain uses TRBV29-1 with TRBJ1-2; TRBD1 agrees at 8 bases. The CDR3 loop spans 11 amino acids. Germline CDR1 is SQVTM and CDR2 is ANQGSEA. V was pared by 5 bases and J by 5 bases, with 1 base of the junction left unmatched.

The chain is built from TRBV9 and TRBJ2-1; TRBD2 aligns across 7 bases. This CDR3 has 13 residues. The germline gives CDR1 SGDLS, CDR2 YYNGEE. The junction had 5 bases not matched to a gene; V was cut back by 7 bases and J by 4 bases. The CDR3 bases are TGTGCCAGCGGGGGGGGAAAATACAATGAGCAGTTCTTC. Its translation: CASGGGKYNEQFF.

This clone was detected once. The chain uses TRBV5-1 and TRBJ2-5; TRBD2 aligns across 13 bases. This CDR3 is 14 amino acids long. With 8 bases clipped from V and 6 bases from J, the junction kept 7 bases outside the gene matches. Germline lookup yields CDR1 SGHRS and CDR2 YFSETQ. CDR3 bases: TGCGCCAGTGAGATGGGGACTAGCGGGAAGACCCAGTACTTC. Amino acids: CASEMGTSGKTQYF.

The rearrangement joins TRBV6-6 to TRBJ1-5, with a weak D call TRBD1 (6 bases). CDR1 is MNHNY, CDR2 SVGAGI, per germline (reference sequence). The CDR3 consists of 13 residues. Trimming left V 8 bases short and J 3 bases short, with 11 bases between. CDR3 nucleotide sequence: TGTGCCAGCGTCAGGGGCCCCAATCAGCCCCAGCATTTT. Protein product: CASVRGPNQPQHF.